This T cell receptor beta chain comes out of a study of Ad26.COV2.S vaccination and SARS-CoV-2 variants. The overall study: Dosing was one shot or two shots 56 days apart.

Indicated treatment: some 20 received Ad26.COV2.S at low or high dose, single or two shots; about 5 received placebo; per-sample allocation not given. Samples were taken on day 63 after the first vaccine or placebo injection. Repertoires were generated with immunoSEQ multiplex PCR, while TCRdb's copy carries only in-frame clones and drops some. The sample lists about half a million clones, 80% to 90% seen once, with around 1.8% in the top ten. The CDR3 runs to 15 residues. CDR1 MDHEN and CDR2 SYDVKM come from the germline V gene. V shed 1 base and J 0 bases; nucleotides not matched to a gene: 3. This clone was counted once.

The sample was peripheral blood, taken in a trial of Ad26.COV2.S vaccine versus placebo. This chain joins TRBV28 and TRBJ2-7; 7 bases are a match to TRBD2. The TCR was taken from a person between 18 and 60 years old who received the Ad26.COV2.S COVID-19 vaccine or a placebo. CDR3 in amino acids: CASSLSASGSYEQYF. In DNA, the CDR3 is TGTGCCAGCAGTTTATCGGCTAGCGGCTCCTACGAGCAGTACTTC.